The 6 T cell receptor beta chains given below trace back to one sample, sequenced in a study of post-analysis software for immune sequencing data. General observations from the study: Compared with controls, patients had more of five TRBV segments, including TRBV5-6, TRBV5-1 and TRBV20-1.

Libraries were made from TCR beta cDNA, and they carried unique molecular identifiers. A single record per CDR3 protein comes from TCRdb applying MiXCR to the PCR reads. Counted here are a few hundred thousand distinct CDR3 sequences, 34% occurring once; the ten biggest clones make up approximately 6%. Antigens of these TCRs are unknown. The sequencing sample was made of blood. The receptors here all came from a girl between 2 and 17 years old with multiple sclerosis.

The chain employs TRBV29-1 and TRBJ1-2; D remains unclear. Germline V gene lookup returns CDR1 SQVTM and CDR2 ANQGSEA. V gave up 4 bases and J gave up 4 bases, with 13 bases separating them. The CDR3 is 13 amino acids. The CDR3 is CSVGTPGIYGYTF. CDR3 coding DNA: TGCAGCGTTGGCACCCCGGGGATCTATGGCTACACCTTC.

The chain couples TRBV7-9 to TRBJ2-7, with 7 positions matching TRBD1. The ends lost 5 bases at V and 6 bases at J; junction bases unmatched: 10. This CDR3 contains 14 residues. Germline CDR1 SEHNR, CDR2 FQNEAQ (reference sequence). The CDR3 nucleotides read TGTGCCAGCAGCCAGGGACAGCTTCTCGGCGAGCAGTACTTC. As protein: CASSQGQLLGEQYF.

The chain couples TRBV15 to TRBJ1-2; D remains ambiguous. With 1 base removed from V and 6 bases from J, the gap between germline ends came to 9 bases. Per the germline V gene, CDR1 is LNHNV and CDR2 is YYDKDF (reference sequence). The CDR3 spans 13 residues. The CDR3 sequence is CATSRAPRDGYTF. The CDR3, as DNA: TGTGCCACCAGCAGAGCGCCTCGGGATGGCTACACCTTC.

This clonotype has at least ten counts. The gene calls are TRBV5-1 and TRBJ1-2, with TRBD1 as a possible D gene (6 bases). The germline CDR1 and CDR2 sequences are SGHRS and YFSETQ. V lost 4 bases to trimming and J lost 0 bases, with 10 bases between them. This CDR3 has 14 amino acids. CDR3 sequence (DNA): TGCGCCAGCAGCAGGGACACCGCTAACTATGGCTACACCTTC. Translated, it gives CASSRDTANYGYTF.

The CDR3 sequence is CASSYSGDQGHTYNEQFF. The CDR3 coding sequence is TGTGCCAGCAGTTACTCGGGGGACCAGGGACACACCTACAATGAGCAGTTCTTC. The chain combines TRBV6-5 with TRBJ2-1; the D gene is possibly TRBD1 (6 bases). V shed 0 bases and J shed 2 bases, with 17 bases lying between them. Germline CDR1 and CDR2: MNHEY and SVGAGI. The CDR3 consists of 18 residues.

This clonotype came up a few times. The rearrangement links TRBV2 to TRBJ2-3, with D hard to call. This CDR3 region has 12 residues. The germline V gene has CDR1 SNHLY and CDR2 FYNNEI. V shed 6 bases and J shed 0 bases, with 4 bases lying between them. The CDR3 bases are TGTGCCAGCAGGGAAAGCACAGATACGCAGTATTTT. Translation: CASRESTDTQYF. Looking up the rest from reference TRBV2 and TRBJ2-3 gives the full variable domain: EPEVTQTPSHQVTQMGQEVILRCVPISNHLYFYWYRQILGQKVEFLVSFYNNEISEKSEIFDDQFSVERPDGSNFTLKIRSTKLEDSAMYFCASRESTDTQYFGPGTRLTVL.